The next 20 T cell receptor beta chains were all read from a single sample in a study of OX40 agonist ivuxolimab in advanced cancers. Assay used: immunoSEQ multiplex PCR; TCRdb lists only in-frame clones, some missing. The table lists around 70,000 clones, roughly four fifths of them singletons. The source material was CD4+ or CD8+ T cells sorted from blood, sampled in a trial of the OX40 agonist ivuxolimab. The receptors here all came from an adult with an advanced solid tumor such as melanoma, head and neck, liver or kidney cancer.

The CDR3 is CASSQASAGRPSQYF. Here the CDR3 DNA reads TGTGCCAGCAGCCAAGCTTCGGCGGGCCGCCCGTCGCAGTATTTT. The chain couples TRBV14 to TRBJ2-3; a weak D match, TRBD2 (5 bases). CDR1 is SGHDN and CDR2 is FVKESK in the germline V gene. This CDR3 comprises 15 residues. With 1 base removed from V and 10 bases from J, the gap between germline ends came to 18 bases.

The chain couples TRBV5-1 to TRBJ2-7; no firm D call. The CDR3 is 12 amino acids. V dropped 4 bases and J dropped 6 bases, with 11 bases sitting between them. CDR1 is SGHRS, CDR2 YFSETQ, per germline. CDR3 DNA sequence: TGCGCCAGCAGCCACTTCGGTAGCGAGCAGTACTTC. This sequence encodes CASSHFGSEQYF.

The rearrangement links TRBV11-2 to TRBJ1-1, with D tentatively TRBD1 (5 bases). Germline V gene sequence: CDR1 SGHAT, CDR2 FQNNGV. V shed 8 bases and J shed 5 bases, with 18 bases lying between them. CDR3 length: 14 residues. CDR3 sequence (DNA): TGTGCCAGCCTCGGTACGGCTGGGGGAACTGAAGCTTTCTTT. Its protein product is CASLGTAGGTEAFF.

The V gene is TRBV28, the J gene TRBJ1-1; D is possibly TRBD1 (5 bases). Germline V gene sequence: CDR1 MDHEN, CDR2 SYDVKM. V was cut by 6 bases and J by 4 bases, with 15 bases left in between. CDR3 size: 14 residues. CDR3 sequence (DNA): TGTGCCAGCAGGCCCCGGTCGGGGGGCACTGAAGCTTTCTTT. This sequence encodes CASRPRSGGTEAFF.

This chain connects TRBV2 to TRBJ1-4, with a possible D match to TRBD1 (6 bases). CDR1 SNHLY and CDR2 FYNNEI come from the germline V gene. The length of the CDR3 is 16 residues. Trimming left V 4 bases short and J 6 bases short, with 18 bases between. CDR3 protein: CASSARGQGLYEKLFF. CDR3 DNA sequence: TGTGCCAGCAGTGCCCGGGGGCAGGGCTTATATGAAAAACTGTTTTTT.

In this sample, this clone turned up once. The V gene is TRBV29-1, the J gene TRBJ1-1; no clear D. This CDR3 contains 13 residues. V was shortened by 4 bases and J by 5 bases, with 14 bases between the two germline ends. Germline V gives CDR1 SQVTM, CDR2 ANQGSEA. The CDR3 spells CSVGEVMITEAFF. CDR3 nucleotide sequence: TGCAGCGTTGGGGAGGTAATGATTACTGAAGCTTTCTTT.

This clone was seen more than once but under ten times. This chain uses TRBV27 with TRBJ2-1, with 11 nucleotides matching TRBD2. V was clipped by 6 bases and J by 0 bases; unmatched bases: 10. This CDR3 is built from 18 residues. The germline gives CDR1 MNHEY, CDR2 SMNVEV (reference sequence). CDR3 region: CASSFSGRATSSYNEQFF. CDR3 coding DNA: TGTGCCAGCAGCTTTAGCGGGAGGGCTACTAGCTCCTACAATGAGCAGTTCTTC.

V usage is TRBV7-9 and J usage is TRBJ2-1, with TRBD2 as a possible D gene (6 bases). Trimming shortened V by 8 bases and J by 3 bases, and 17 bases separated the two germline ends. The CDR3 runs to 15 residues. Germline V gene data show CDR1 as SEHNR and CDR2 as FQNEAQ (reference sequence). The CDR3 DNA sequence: TGTGCCAGCGGAGGGGTGGGACTTATCTACAATGAGCAGTTCTTC. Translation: CASGGVGLIYNEQFF.

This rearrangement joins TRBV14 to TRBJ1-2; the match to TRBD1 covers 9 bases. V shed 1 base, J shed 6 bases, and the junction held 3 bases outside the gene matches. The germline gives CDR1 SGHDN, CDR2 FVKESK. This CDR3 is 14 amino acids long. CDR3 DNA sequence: TGTGCCAGCAGCCAAGGACGACAGGGGGATGGCTACACCTTC. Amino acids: CASSQGRQGDGYTF.

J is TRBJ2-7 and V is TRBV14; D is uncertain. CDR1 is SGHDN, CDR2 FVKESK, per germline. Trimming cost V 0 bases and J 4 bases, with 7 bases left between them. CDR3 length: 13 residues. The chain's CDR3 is CASSQERIYEQYF. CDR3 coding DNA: TGTGCCAGCAGCCAAGAACGCATTTACGAGCAGTACTTC.

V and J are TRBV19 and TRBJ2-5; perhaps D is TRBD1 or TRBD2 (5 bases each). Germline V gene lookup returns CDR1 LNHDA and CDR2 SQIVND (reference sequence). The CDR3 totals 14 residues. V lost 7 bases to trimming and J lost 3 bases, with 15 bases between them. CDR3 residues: CASNSGQVEETQYF. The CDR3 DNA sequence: TGTGCCAGTAATTCGGGGCAGGTGGAAGAGACCCAGTACTTC.

Here the CDR3 reads CAISETVSNQPQHF. CDR3 in DNA: TGTGCCATCAGTGAGACAGTTAGCAATCAGCCCCAGCATTTT. The chain joins TRBV10-3 to TRBJ1-5; D is unclear. Trimming left V 2 bases short and J 0 bases short, with 5 bases between. The CDR3 is 14 residues long. CDR1 and CDR2 (germline): ENHRY, SYGVKD.

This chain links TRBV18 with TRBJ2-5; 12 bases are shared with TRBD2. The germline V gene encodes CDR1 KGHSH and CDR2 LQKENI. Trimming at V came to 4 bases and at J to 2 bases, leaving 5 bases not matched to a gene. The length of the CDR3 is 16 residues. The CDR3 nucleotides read TGTGCCAGCTCACTGGGACTAGCGGGCGTACAAGAGACCCAGTACTTC. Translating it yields CASSLGLAGVQETQYF.

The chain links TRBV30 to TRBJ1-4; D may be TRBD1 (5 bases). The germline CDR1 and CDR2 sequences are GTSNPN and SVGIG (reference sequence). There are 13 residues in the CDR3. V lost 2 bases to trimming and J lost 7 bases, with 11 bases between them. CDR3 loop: CAWSLGVSEKLFF. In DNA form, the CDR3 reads TGTGCCTGGAGTTTGGGGGTGTCTGAAAAACTGTTTTTT.

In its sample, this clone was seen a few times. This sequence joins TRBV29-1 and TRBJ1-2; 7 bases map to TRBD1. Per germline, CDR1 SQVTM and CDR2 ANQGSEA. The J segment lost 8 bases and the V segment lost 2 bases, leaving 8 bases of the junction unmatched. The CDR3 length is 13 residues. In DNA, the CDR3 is TGCAGCGTTGAATGGGACAGAGTGGGGGGCTACACCTTC. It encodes CSVEWDRVGGYTF.

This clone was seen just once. The CDR3 DNA follows: TGTGCTAGTGGTTTAGATGAGAGCACTGAAGCTTTCTTT. Its translation is CASGLDESTEAFF. V is TRBV12-5 and J is TRBJ1-1; D gene ambiguous. V shed 3 bases and J shed 4 bases, with 9 bases lying between them. Germline V gene lookup returns CDR1 LGHNT and CDR2 FRNRAP. This CDR3 spans 13 amino acids.

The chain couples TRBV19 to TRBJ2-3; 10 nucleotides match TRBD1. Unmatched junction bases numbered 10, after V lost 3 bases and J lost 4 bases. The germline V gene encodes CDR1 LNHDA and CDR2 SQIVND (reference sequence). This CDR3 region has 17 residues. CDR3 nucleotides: TGTGCCAGTAGTATCCCCCTTGGGGACAGGGGCCCAGATACGCAGTATTTT. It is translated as CASSIPLGDRGPDTQYF. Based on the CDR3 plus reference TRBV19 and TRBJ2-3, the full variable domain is DGGITQSPKYLFRKEGQNVTLSCEQNLNHDAMYWYRQDPGQGLRLIYYSQIVNDFQKGDIAEGYSVSREKKESFPLTVTSAQKNPTAFYLCASSIPLGDRGPDTQYFGPGTRLTVL.

The CDR3 nucleotides are TGTGCCAGCAGCTTAGCGGGCAGGGTCAAATCCTACGAGCAGTACTTC. This sequence encodes CASSLAGRVKSYEQYF. The rearrangement links TRBV7-8 to TRBJ2-5; a possible D gene is TRBD1 (5 bases). With the DNA end fitting TRBJ2-7 better, the J assignment may be wrong. CDR1 is SGHVS and CDR2 is FQNEAQ in the germline V gene. There are 16 residues in the CDR3.

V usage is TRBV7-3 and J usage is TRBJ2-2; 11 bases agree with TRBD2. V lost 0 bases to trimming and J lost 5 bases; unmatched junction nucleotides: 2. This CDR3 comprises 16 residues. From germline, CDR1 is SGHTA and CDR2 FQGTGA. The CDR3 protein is CASSLTLAGGTGELFF. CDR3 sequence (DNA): TGTGCCAGCAGCTTAACCCTAGCGGGAGGAACCGGGGAGCTGTTTTTT.

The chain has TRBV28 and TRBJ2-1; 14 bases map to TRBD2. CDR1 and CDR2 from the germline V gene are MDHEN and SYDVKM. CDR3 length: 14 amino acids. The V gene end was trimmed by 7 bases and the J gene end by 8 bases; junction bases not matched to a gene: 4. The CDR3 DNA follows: TGTGCCAGCACGGGACTAGCGGGAGTTGATGAGCAGTTCTTC. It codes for CASTGLAGVDEQFF.